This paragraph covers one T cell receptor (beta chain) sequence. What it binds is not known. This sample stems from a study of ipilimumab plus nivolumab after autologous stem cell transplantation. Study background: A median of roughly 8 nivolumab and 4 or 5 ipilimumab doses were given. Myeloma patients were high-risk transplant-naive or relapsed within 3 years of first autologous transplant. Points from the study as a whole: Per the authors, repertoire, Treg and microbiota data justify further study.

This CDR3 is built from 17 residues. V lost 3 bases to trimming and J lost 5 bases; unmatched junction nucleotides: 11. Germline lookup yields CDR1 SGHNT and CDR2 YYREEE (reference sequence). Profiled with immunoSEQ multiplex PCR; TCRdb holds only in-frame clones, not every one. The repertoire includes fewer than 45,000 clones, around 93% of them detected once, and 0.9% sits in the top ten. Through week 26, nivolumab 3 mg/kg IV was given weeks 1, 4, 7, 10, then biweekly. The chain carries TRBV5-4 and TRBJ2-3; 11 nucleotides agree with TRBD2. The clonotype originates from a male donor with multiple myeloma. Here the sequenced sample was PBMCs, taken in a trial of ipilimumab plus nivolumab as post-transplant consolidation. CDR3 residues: CASSSPLAGGPEDTQYF. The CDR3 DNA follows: TGTGCCAGCAGCTCCCCCTTAGCGGGAGGGCCTGAAGATACGCAGTATTTT.